The rows below give T cell receptor beta chains drawn from one sample of a study of blood T cell repertoires in COVID-19. Measured with immunoSEQ multiplex PCR; TCRdb has only the in-frame clones, and not every one. The repertoire holds over 150,000 clones, with around 95% as singletons. The sample comprised peripheral blood. Source of these receptors: a man aged 25 to 45 with COVID-19, enrolled during active disease. Both conserved end residues are part of each CDR3. The order of the fields is V gene, J gene, D gene, clone size, CDR3 protein, CDR3 DNA. A D gene is named only where the DNA matches it firmly. Only some rows state a clone size, as once, few, many or a class for expanded clones.

V gene: TRBV4-1; J gene: TRBJ2-5; D gene: -; clone size: -; CDR3 protein: CASSQTQGYVLGGETQYF; CDR3 DNA: TGCGCCAGCAGCCAAACCCAGGGGTACGTCTTAGGCGGTGAGACCCAGTACTTC
V gene: TRBV5-4; J gene: TRBJ1-2; D gene: -; clone size: -; CDR3 protein: CASSPPQASSGYTF; CDR3 DNA: TGTGCCAGCAGTCCCCCACAGGCCTCTTCGGGCTACACCTTC
V gene: TRBV6-5; J gene: TRBJ2-7; D gene: -; clone size: once; CDR3 protein: CASSYSGVGYEQYF; CDR3 DNA: TGTGCCAGCAGTTACTCCGGGGTCGGCTACGAGCAGTACTTC
V gene: TRBV5-1; J gene: TRBJ2-1; D gene: -; clone size: -; CDR3 protein: CASSLEITGIHNEQFF; CDR3 DNA: TGCGCCAGCAGCTTGGAAATAACAGGGATCCACAATGAGCAGTTCTTC
V gene: TRBV29-1; J gene: TRBJ1-2; D gene: TRBD1; clone size: -; CDR3 protein: CSVVGTGQGYTF; CDR3 DNA: TGCAGCGTCGTCGGGACAGGTCAAGGCTACACCTTC
V gene: TRBV19; J gene: TRBJ2-5; D gene: TRBD2; clone size: -; CDR3 protein: CASSITSGIQETQYF; CDR3 DNA: TGTGCCAGTAGTATAACTAGCGGGATTCAAGAGACCCAGTACTTC
V gene: TRBV5-1; J gene: TRBJ1-6; D gene: TRBD1; clone size: -; CDR3 protein: CASSLMGQGDAPLHF; CDR3 DNA: TGCGCCAGCAGCTTGATGGGACAGGGGGATGCGCCCCTCCACTTT
V gene: TRBV7-9; J gene: TRBJ2-7; D gene: TRBD2; clone size: -; CDR3 protein: CASSPPGTSGAYEQYF; CDR3 DNA: TGTGCCAGCAGTCCTCCCGGGACTAGCGGGGCCTACGAGCAGTACTTC
V gene: TRBV3-1/TRBV3-2; J gene: TRBJ2-7; D gene: -; clone size: -; CDR3 protein: CASSQDRDSSYEQYF; CDR3 DNA: TGTGCCAGCAGCCAGGATCGGGACTCCTCCTACGAGCAGTACTTC
V gene: TRBV18; J gene: TRBJ1-1; D gene: -; clone size: -; CDR3 protein: CASSGLQGGNTEAFF; CDR3 DNA: TGTGCCAGCTCAGGTCTTCAGGGAGGGAACACTGAAGCTTTCTTT
V gene: TRBV2; J gene: TRBJ1-1; D gene: TRBD1; clone size: -; CDR3 protein: CASIGQGADTEAFF; CDR3 DNA: TGTGCCAGCATTGGACAGGGAGCGGACACTGAAGCTTTCTTT
V gene: TRBV27; J gene: TRBJ1-5; D gene: -; clone size: -; CDR3 protein: CASSFGGVGQPQHF; CDR3 DNA: TGTGCCAGCAGTTTCGGGGGGGTCGGGCAGCCCCAGCATTTT
V gene: TRBV5-1; J gene: TRBJ1-1; D gene: TRBD1; clone size: -; CDR3 protein: CASSWGTGGITEAFF; CDR3 DNA: TGCGCCAGCAGCTGGGGGACAGGGGGGATCACTGAAGCTTTCTTT
V gene: TRBV5-4; J gene: TRBJ2-5; D gene: TRBD2; clone size: -; CDR3 protein: CASSTGLAGSETQYF; CDR3 DNA: TGTGCCAGCAGCACCGGACTAGCGGGGAGTGAGACCCAGTACTTC
V gene: TRBV11-2; J gene: TRBJ2-3; D gene: TRBD2; clone size: -; CDR3 protein: CASSLQSIAGGRTDTQYF; CDR3 DNA: TGTGCCAGCAGCCTCCAATCAATAGCGGGGGGGCGCACAGATACGCAGTATTTT
V gene: TRBV27; J gene: TRBJ2-2; D gene: TRBD1; clone size: few; CDR3 protein: CASCPDRVTGELFF; CDR3 DNA: TGTGCCAGCTGCCCGGACAGGGTAACCGGGGAGCTGTTTTTT
V gene: TRBV30; J gene: TRBJ1-2; D gene: -; clone size: -; CDR3 protein: CAWSPQFYGYTF; CDR3 DNA: TGTGCCTGGAGTCCACAGTTCTATGGCTACACCTTC
V gene: TRBV18; J gene: TRBJ2-6; D gene: TRBD1; clone size: -; CDR3 protein: CASSPQGQGIAGANVLTF; CDR3 DNA: TGTGCCAGCTCACCACAGGGACAGGGGATCGCTGGGGCCAACGTCCTGACTTTC
V gene: TRBV3-1/TRBV3-2; J gene: TRBJ1-1; D gene: -; clone size: once; CDR3 protein: CASSQRMGNTEAFF; CDR3 DNA: TGTGCCAGCAGCCAGCGGATGGGGAACACTGAAGCTTTCTTT
V gene: TRBV5-4; J gene: TRBJ2-7; D gene: TRBD1; clone size: -; CDR3 protein: CASSLEGAIGEQYF; CDR3 DNA: TGTGCCAGCAGCTTGGAGGGGGCCATCGGCGAGCAGTACTTC
V gene: TRBV19; J gene: TRBJ1-4; D gene: -; clone size: -; CDR3 protein: CASTPRQGNEKLFF; CDR3 DNA: TGTGCCAGTACCCCTCGCCAGGGTAATGAAAAACTGTTTTTT
V gene: TRBV5-5; J gene: TRBJ1-2; D gene: TRBD1; clone size: -; CDR3 protein: CASSGGPGDRGRNGYTF; CDR3 DNA: TGTGCCAGCAGCGGAGGTCCGGGGGACAGGGGGCGGAATGGCTACACCTTC
V gene: TRBV7-9; J gene: TRBJ1-3; D gene: TRBD1; clone size: once; CDR3 protein: CASRGGTAGNTIYF; CDR3 DNA: TGTGCCAGCAGGGGCGGGACAGCTGGAAACACCATATATTTT
V gene: TRBV6-1; J gene: TRBJ2-2; D gene: -; clone size: -; CDR3 protein: CASSESWRTGELFF; CDR3 DNA: TGTGCCAGCAGTGAAAGCTGGAGGACCGGGGAGCTGTTTTTT
V gene: TRBV9; J gene: TRBJ1-1; D gene: TRBD1; clone size: -; CDR3 protein: CASSVDQGEATEAFF; CDR3 DNA: TGTGCCAGCAGCGTAGATCAGGGGGAAGCCACTGAAGCTTTCTTT
V gene: TRBV18; J gene: TRBJ1-3; D gene: -; clone size: -; CDR3 protein: CASSPPRLAGNTIYF; CDR3 DNA: TGTGCCAGCTCACCACCGCGGTTGGCGGGAAACACCATATATTTT
V gene: TRBV19; J gene: TRBJ1-2; D gene: -; clone size: -; CDR3 protein: CASRQGDYGYTF; CDR3 DNA: TGTGCCAGTAGACAGGGAGACTATGGCTACACCTTC
V gene: TRBV25-1; J gene: TRBJ1-4; D gene: -; clone size: -; CDR3 protein: CASSVEMEYNEKLFF; CDR3 DNA: TGTGCCAGCAGTGTGGAAATGGAGTATAATGAAAAACTGTTTTTT
V gene: TRBV5-4; J gene: TRBJ2-7; D gene: TRBD1; clone size: few; CDR3 protein: CASSLEGYGQGLYEQYF; CDR3 DNA: TGTGCCAGCAGCTTGGAAGGCTATGGACAGGGCCTCTACGAGCAGTACTTC
V gene: TRBV19; J gene: TRBJ1-5; D gene: TRBD1; clone size: -; CDR3 protein: CASSSDIVLGQGRSQPQHF; CDR3 DNA: TGTGCCAGTAGTAGCGATATTGTCCTAGGACAGGGGAGAAGTCAGCCCCAGCATTTT
V gene: TRBV27; J gene: TRBJ1-6; D gene: -; clone size: -; CDR3 protein: CASSIFGQINSPLHF; CDR3 DNA: TGTGCCAGCAGTATTTTTGGACAGATAAATTCACCCCTCCACTTT